This is a list of T cell receptor beta chains from one sample in a study of chemoradiotherapy in HPV16-positive cancers. Some clones are missing from TCRdb's copy, which holds only in-frame ones; the method was immunoSEQ multiplex PCR. Found here are around 900 clones, around nine tenths of them singletons; the top ten hold less than 8%. The starting material was tumor tissue, obtained from a patient who underwent chemoradiotherapy. The receptors stem from a human donor with HPV-associated anogenital cancer. The CDR3 runs from the conserved cysteine through the conserved F or W. Each record gives: CDR3 protein, CDR3 DNA, V gene, D gene, clone size, J gene. A D gene is named only where the DNA matches it firmly. Size is omitted from some rows. Given values are once, few, many or a class for expanded clones.

cdr3_aa: CASSQTGNYEQYF; cdr3_nt: TGTGCCAGCAGTCAGACAGGGAACTACGAGCAGTACTTC; v_call: TRBV6-5; d_call: TRBD1; clone_size: .; j_call: TRBJ2-7
cdr3_aa: CASSIGQGTGYGYTF; cdr3_nt: TGTGCCAGCAGCATCGGACAGGGGACAGGCTATGGCTACACCTTC; v_call: TRBV5-4; d_call: TRBD1; clone_size: once; j_call: TRBJ1-2
cdr3_aa: CASSPPYTVVGTEAFF; cdr3_nt: TGTGCCAGCAGCCCACCATACACCGTGGTGGGTACTGAAGCTTTCTTT; v_call: TRBV7-9; d_call: .; clone_size: .; j_call: TRBJ1-1
cdr3_aa: CASSSTRTGGNEQFF; cdr3_nt: TGTGCCAGCAGTTCCACCAGGACGGGGGGCAATGAGCAGTTCTTC; v_call: TRBV28; d_call: TRBD2; clone_size: .; j_call: TRBJ2-1
cdr3_aa: CAWREWVGGYTF; cdr3_nt: TGTGCCTGGAGGGAGTGGGTAGGTGGCTACACCTTC; v_call: TRBV30; d_call: .; clone_size: .; j_call: TRBJ1-2
cdr3_aa: CASSVGIGTDTQYF; cdr3_nt: TGTGCCAGCAGTGTAGGTATCGGCACAGATACGCAGTATTTT; v_call: TRBV2; d_call: .; clone_size: .; j_call: TRBJ2-3
cdr3_aa: CATNSMETNTGELFF; cdr3_nt: TGTGCCACAAACTCCATGGAAACGAACACCGGGGAGCTGTTTTTT; v_call: TRBV19; d_call: .; clone_size: .; j_call: TRBJ2-2
cdr3_aa: CASTVSPVMDTQYF; cdr3_nt: TGTGCCAGCACCGTCTCCCCGGTAATGGATACGCAGTATTTT; v_call: TRBV9; d_call: .; clone_size: .; j_call: TRBJ2-3
cdr3_aa: CASSLQGSWSNQPQHF; cdr3_nt: TGTGCCAGCTCACTTCAGGGGTCGTGGAGCAATCAGCCCCAGCATTTT; v_call: TRBV18; d_call: .; clone_size: .; j_call: TRBJ1-5
cdr3_aa: CASSFRRQVYTGELFF; cdr3_nt: TGTGCCAGCAGTTTCCGGCGACAGGTTTACACCGGGGAGCTGTTTTTT; v_call: TRBV27; d_call: .; clone_size: .; j_call: TRBJ2-2
cdr3_aa: CASSLNPTNEKLFF; cdr3_nt: TGTGCCAGCAGTTTAAATCCAACTAATGAAAAACTGTTTTTT; v_call: TRBV27; d_call: .; clone_size: .; j_call: TRBJ1-4
cdr3_aa: CASSFDRGKEKLFF; cdr3_nt: TGTGCCAGCAGCTTTGACAGGGGAAAGGAAAAACTGTTTTTT; v_call: TRBV5-6; d_call: TRBD1; clone_size: .; j_call: TRBJ1-4
cdr3_aa: CASSQERAGNQPQHF; cdr3_nt: TGCGCCAGCAGCCAAGAGCGGGCAGGCAATCAGCCCCAGCATTTT; v_call: TRBV4-1; d_call: .; clone_size: .; j_call: TRBJ1-5
cdr3_aa: CASSYAVGTNYGYTF; cdr3_nt: TGCGCCAGCAGCTACGCCGTGGGCACTAACTATGGCTACACCTTC; v_call: TRBV5-1; d_call: .; clone_size: .; j_call: TRBJ1-2
cdr3_aa: CASSQDRGGYNEKLFF; cdr3_nt: TGTGCCAGCAGCCAAGATCGCGGCGGATATAATGAAAAACTGTTTTTT; v_call: TRBV14; d_call: .; clone_size: .; j_call: TRBJ1-4
cdr3_aa: CASSPPGGGYTF; cdr3_nt: TGTGCCAGCAGTCCCCCGGGGGGCGGCTACACCTTC; v_call: TRBV28; d_call: .; clone_size: few; j_call: TRBJ1-2
cdr3_aa: CASSQGRNTEAFF; cdr3_nt: TGTGCCAGCAGCCAGGGGCGGAACACTGAAGCTTTCTTT; v_call: TRBV6-1; d_call: .; clone_size: .; j_call: TRBJ1-1
cdr3_aa: CASSLGGTAYGYTF; cdr3_nt: TGTGCCAGCAGCTTAGGAGGGACAGCATATGGCTACACCTTC; v_call: TRBV7-6; d_call: TRBD1; clone_size: .; j_call: TRBJ1-2
cdr3_aa: CASSPGDREIYGYTF; cdr3_nt: TGCGCCAGCAGCCCCGGGGACAGAGAAATCTATGGCTACACCTTC; v_call: TRBV5-1; d_call: TRBD1; clone_size: .; j_call: TRBJ1-2
cdr3_aa: CASSPPYTVVGTEAFF; cdr3_nt: TGTGCCAGCAGCCCACCATACACCGTGGTGGGTACTGAAGCTTTCTTT; v_call: TRBV11-1; d_call: .; clone_size: .; j_call: TRBJ1-1
cdr3_aa: CASSLWGGHIQYF; cdr3_nt: TGTGCCAGCAGTTTATGGGGAGGTCACATTCAGTACTTC; v_call: TRBV28; d_call: .; clone_size: .; j_call: TRBJ2-4
cdr3_aa: CASSRTRGGTEAFF; cdr3_nt: TGTGCCAGCAGCCGTACCCGAGGGGGCACTGAAGCTTTCTTT; v_call: TRBV11-2; d_call: .; clone_size: .; j_call: TRBJ1-1
cdr3_aa: CASSIFGQGKSYGYTF; cdr3_nt: TGTGCCAGTAGTATTTTCGGGCAGGGCAAGTCCTATGGCTACACCTTC; v_call: TRBV19; d_call: .; clone_size: once; j_call: TRBJ1-2
cdr3_aa: CAWYSTRKFSGGAREDTQYF; cdr3_nt: TGTGCCTGGTATTCTACGAGAAAGTTTAGCGGGGGGGCTCGAGAAGATACGCAGTATTTT; v_call: TRBV30; d_call: TRBD2; clone_size: .; j_call: TRBJ2-3
cdr3_aa: CAWSADSNQPQHF; cdr3_nt: TGTGCCTGGAGCGCAGACAGCAATCAGCCCCAGCATTTT; v_call: TRBV30; d_call: .; clone_size: .; j_call: TRBJ1-5
cdr3_aa: CASSQLDRPETQYF; cdr3_nt: TGTGCCAGCAGCCAACTCGACAGGCCAGAGACCCAGTACTTC; v_call: TRBV14; d_call: .; clone_size: .; j_call: TRBJ2-5
cdr3_aa: CASSHESGSSGDTDTQYF; cdr3_nt: TGCGCCAGCAGCCACGAAAGCGGGTCTAGCGGGGACACAGATACGCAGTATTTT; v_call: TRBV4-1; d_call: TRBD2; clone_size: .; j_call: TRBJ2-3
cdr3_aa: CAWEPGSPGANVLTF; cdr3_nt: TGTGCCTGGGAACCAGGGTCCCCTGGGGCCAACGTCCTGACTTTC; v_call: TRBV30; d_call: .; clone_size: .; j_call: TRBJ2-6
cdr3_aa: CASSVGQDTEAFF; cdr3_nt: TGTGCCAGCAGCGTAGGACAGGACACTGAAGCTTTCTTT; v_call: TRBV9; d_call: .; clone_size: .; j_call: TRBJ1-1
cdr3_aa: CAWSGDRGFRELFF; cdr3_nt: TGTGCCTGGAGTGGGGACAGGGGGTTTCGGGAGCTGTTTTTT; v_call: TRBV30; d_call: TRBD1; clone_size: .; j_call: TRBJ2-2
cdr3_aa: CASSGDRATEAFF; cdr3_nt: TGTGCCAGCAGCGGAGACAGGGCGACTGAAGCTTTCTTT; v_call: TRBV5-5; d_call: TRBD1; clone_size: .; j_call: TRBJ1-1
cdr3_aa: CASSPLTGFGTDTQYF; cdr3_nt: TGTGCCAGCTCACCGCTTACAGGGTTTGGCACAGATACGCAGTATTTT; v_call: TRBV18; d_call: .; clone_size: once; j_call: TRBJ2-3
cdr3_aa: CASSQALYQPQHF; cdr3_nt: TGCGCCAGCAGCCAAGCCCTGTATCAGCCCCAGCATTTT; v_call: TRBV4-1; d_call: .; clone_size: .; j_call: TRBJ1-5
cdr3_aa: CASSDLRRGPTGELFF; cdr3_nt: TGTGCCAGCAGTGACCTGCGGAGGGGGCCCACCGGGGAGCTGTTTTTT; v_call: TRBV6-1; d_call: .; clone_size: .; j_call: TRBJ2-2
cdr3_aa: CASSVAAPWDTIYF; cdr3_nt: TGTGCCAGCAGCGTGGCCGCCCCCTGGGACACCATATATTTT; v_call: TRBV9; d_call: .; clone_size: .; j_call: TRBJ1-3
cdr3_aa: CASSRDIQGTGELFF; cdr3_nt: TGTGCCAGCAGCCGTGACATACAGGGGACCGGGGAGCTGTTTTTT; v_call: TRBV14; d_call: TRBD1; clone_size: .; j_call: TRBJ2-2
cdr3_aa: CASSLVPTRSETQYF; cdr3_nt: TGCGCCAGCAGCTTGGTCCCGACTAGGTCCGAGACCCAGTACTTC; v_call: TRBV5-1; d_call: .; clone_size: .; j_call: TRBJ2-5
cdr3_aa: CASSVGRSGYEQYF; cdr3_nt: TGTGCCAGCAGCGTAGGGAGGTCCGGCTACGAGCAGTACTTC; v_call: TRBV9; d_call: .; clone_size: .; j_call: TRBJ2-7
cdr3_aa: CASSSSGGALNNEQFF; cdr3_nt: TGTGCCAGCTCATCGTCCGGGGGGGCCTTAAACAATGAGCAGTTCTTC; v_call: TRBV18; d_call: TRBD2; clone_size: .; j_call: TRBJ2-1
cdr3_aa: CASSEKQGGAEKLFF; cdr3_nt: TGCGCCAGCAGTGAGAAACAGGGTGGAGCTGAAAAACTGTTTTTT; v_call: TRBV10-2; d_call: .; clone_size: .; j_call: TRBJ1-4
cdr3_aa: CASSEEQRVEAFF; cdr3_nt: TGTGCCAGCAGTGAAGAGCAAAGGGTGGAAGCTTTCTTT; v_call: TRBV2; d_call: .; clone_size: .; j_call: TRBJ1-1
cdr3_aa: CASSHSFGASGDTDTQYF; cdr3_nt: TGCGCCAGCAGCCATAGCTTTGGGGCTAGCGGGGATACAGATACGCAGTATTTT; v_call: TRBV4-1; d_call: TRBD2; clone_size: .; j_call: TRBJ2-3
cdr3_aa: CASSPRDRASSYEQYF; cdr3_nt: TGTGCCAGCTCACCAAGGGACAGGGCGAGCTCCTACGAGCAGTACTTC; v_call: TRBV18; d_call: TRBD1; clone_size: .; j_call: TRBJ2-7
cdr3_aa: CASSLFRGNGELFF; cdr3_nt: TGTGCCAGCAGTTTATTCCGAGGAAACGGGGAGCTGTTTTTT; v_call: TRBV28; d_call: .; clone_size: .; j_call: TRBJ2-2
cdr3_aa: CASSLGQGYNSPLHF; cdr3_nt: TGTGCCAGCAGCTTAGGGCAGGGTTATAATTCACCCCTCCACTTT; v_call: TRBV7-2; d_call: .; clone_size: .; j_call: TRBJ1-6
cdr3_aa: CAISGGTGGTEAFF; cdr3_nt: TGTGCCATCAGTGGCGGGACTGGCGGAACTGAAGCTTTCTTT; v_call: TRBV10-3; d_call: .; clone_size: .; j_call: TRBJ1-1
cdr3_aa: CASTPLGQYEAFF; cdr3_nt: TGTGCCAGTACTCCCCTGGGACAGTATGAAGCTTTCTTT; v_call: TRBV19; d_call: TRBD1; clone_size: few; j_call: TRBJ1-1
cdr3_aa: CASSPWGLGLNTEAFF; cdr3_nt: TGTGCCAGCAGCCCCTGGGGGCTTGGGTTGAACACTGAAGCTTTCTTT; v_call: TRBV14; d_call: .; clone_size: once; j_call: TRBJ1-1
cdr3_aa: CASSTGLLFFEQFF; cdr3_nt: TGTGCCAGCAGTACGGGACTACTTTTTTTTGAGCAGTTCTTC; v_call: TRBV28; d_call: TRBD2; clone_size: .; j_call: TRBJ2-1
cdr3_aa: CASGSGTPQETQYF; cdr3_nt: TGTGCTAGTGGTTCCGGGACACCCCAAGAGACCCAGTACTTC; v_call: TRBV12-5; d_call: .; clone_size: few; j_call: TRBJ2-5